These T cell receptor beta chains were read from a single sample in a study of lymphopenia after photon versus proton radiotherapy. The data were produced by immunoSEQ multiplex PCR, yet TCRdb's version contains in-frame clones alone and is incomplete. In the table there are approximately 23,000 clones, around 89% of which are singletons. Here the sequenced sample was peripheral blood, taken from a patient treated with proton-based radiotherapy. All receptors derive from a man aged 80 or over with esophageal cancer. CDR3s include the opening cysteine and the closing phenylalanine or tryptophan. Fields, in order: D gene, clone size, J gene, V gene, CDR3 protein, CDR3 DNA. The D gene is left open where the match is weak. Clone size is stated in some rows and not others, as once, few, many or a class when expanded.

d_gene: TRBD2
abundance: NA
j_gene: TRBJ2-7
v_gene: TRBV30
CDR3aa: CAWCLTSGYEQYF
CDR3nt: TGTGCCTGGTGTCTGACTAGCGGCTACGAGCAGTACTTC

d_gene: NA
abundance: NA
j_gene: TRBJ2-7
v_gene: TRBV7-2
CDR3aa: CASSLAGGLQYEQYF
CDR3nt: TGTGCCAGCAGCTTAGCGGGGGGCCTTCAATACGAGCAGTACTTC

d_gene: TRBD2
abundance: NA
j_gene: TRBJ2-3
v_gene: TRBV7-2
CDR3aa: CATNEVLAGDTQYF
CDR3nt: TGTGCTACTAATGAGGTCCTAGCGGGAGATACGCAGTATTTT

d_gene: NA
abundance: NA
j_gene: TRBJ1-1
v_gene: TRBV11-3
CDR3aa: CASSLGPRGGDTEAFF
CDR3nt: TGTGCCAGCAGCTTAGGCCCCCGGGGTGGAGACACTGAAGCTTTCTTT

d_gene: NA
abundance: NA
j_gene: TRBJ2-6
v_gene: TRBV4-3
CDR3aa: CASSQVGNSGANVLTF
CDR3nt: TGCGCCAGCAGCCAAGTAGGGAACTCTGGGGCCAACGTCCTGACTTTC

d_gene: NA
abundance: NA
j_gene: TRBJ1-1
v_gene: TRBV11-2
CDR3aa: CASSFSLSGGTEAFF
CDR3nt: TGTGCCAGCAGCTTCTCCCTTTCCGGGGGGACTGAAGCTTTCTTT

d_gene: NA
abundance: NA
j_gene: TRBJ1-2
v_gene: TRBV28
CDR3aa: CASSGWGLGYTF
CDR3nt: TGTGCCAGCAGCGGTTGGGGGTTAGGCTACACCTTC

d_gene: NA
abundance: once
j_gene: TRBJ2-1
v_gene: TRBV5-4
CDR3aa: CASSLSSGAAYNEQFF
CDR3nt: TGTGCCAGCAGCTTGAGTTCGGGGGCGGCCTACAATGAGCAGTTCTTC

d_gene: NA
abundance: NA
j_gene: TRBJ1-1
v_gene: TRBV2
CDR3aa: CASSPNIARGRNTEAFF
CDR3nt: TGTGCCAGCAGTCCCAACATCGCGCGGGGCAGGAACACTGAAGCTTTCTTT

d_gene: TRBD1
abundance: NA
j_gene: TRBJ2-6
v_gene: TRBV7-2
CDR3aa: CASGPGGTTGANVLTF
CDR3nt: TGTGCCAGCGGACCAGGGGGTACTACTGGGGCCAACGTCCTGACTTTC

d_gene: TRBD1
abundance: NA
j_gene: TRBJ1-3
v_gene: TRBV29-1
CDR3aa: CSATSTGAGNTIYF
CDR3nt: TGCAGCGCTACTTCGACAGGGGCTGGAAACACCATATATTTT

d_gene: NA
abundance: NA
j_gene: TRBJ2-2
v_gene: TRBV6-4
CDR3aa: CASSDSGSSGELFF
CDR3nt: TGTGCCAGCAGTGACTCAGGATCATCCGGGGAGCTGTTTTTT

d_gene: NA
abundance: NA
j_gene: TRBJ2-5
v_gene: TRBV7-6
CDR3aa: CASSLDRETQYF
CDR3nt: TGTGCCAGCAGCTTAGATAGAGAGACCCAGTACTTC

d_gene: NA
abundance: NA
j_gene: TRBJ1-6
v_gene: TRBV4-2
CDR3aa: CASSQDNRANSPLHF
CDR3nt: TGTGCCAGCAGCCAAGATAACAGGGCGAATTCACCCCTCCACTTT

d_gene: NA
abundance: NA
j_gene: TRBJ1-1
v_gene: TRBV11-2
CDR3aa: CASSSSAVSTEAFF
CDR3nt: TGTGCCAGCAGCTCATCTGCGGTTAGCACTGAAGCTTTCTTT

d_gene: TRBD2
abundance: NA
j_gene: TRBJ2-3
v_gene: TRBV11-2
CDR3aa: CASSLPILAASTDTQYF
CDR3nt: TGTGCCAGCAGCTTGCCGATACTAGCGGCTAGCACAGATACGCAGTATTTT

d_gene: NA
abundance: NA
j_gene: TRBJ2-7
v_gene: TRBV7-8
CDR3aa: CASSLTRGPGYEQYF
CDR3nt: TGTGCCAGCAGCTTAACTCGTGGACCGGGCTACGAGCAGTACTTC

d_gene: NA
abundance: NA
j_gene: TRBJ2-2
v_gene: TRBV11-3
CDR3aa: CASSLSLGSNTGELFF
CDR3nt: TGTGCCAGCAGCTTGAGCCTTGGGAGTAACACCGGGGAGCTGTTTTTT

d_gene: TRBD2
abundance: NA
j_gene: TRBJ2-7
v_gene: TRBV6-5
CDR3aa: CASSVIAGSYEQYF
CDR3nt: TGTGCCAGCAGTGTCATAGCGGGCAGCTACGAGCAGTACTTC

d_gene: NA
abundance: NA
j_gene: TRBJ1-2
v_gene: TRBV19
CDR3aa: CASSTPGGYGYTF
CDR3nt: TGTGCCAGTAGTACCCCCGGGGGCTATGGCTACACCTTC

d_gene: NA
abundance: NA
j_gene: TRBJ1-2
v_gene: TRBV11-2
CDR3aa: CASSSVSSFRQYGYTF
CDR3nt: TGTGCCAGCAGCTCAGTAAGTTCTTTCCGGCAGTACGGCTACACCTTC

d_gene: NA
abundance: NA
j_gene: TRBJ2-7
v_gene: TRBV5-6
CDR3aa: CASSLRYEQYF
CDR3nt: TGTGCCAGCAGCTTGAGGTACGAGCAGTACTTC

d_gene: NA
abundance: NA
j_gene: TRBJ2-3
v_gene: TRBV7-2
CDR3aa: CASRQRTHTDTQYF
CDR3nt: TGTGCCAGCAGGCAGCGGACACACACAGATACGCAGTATTTT

d_gene: NA
abundance: NA
j_gene: TRBJ1-1
v_gene: TRBV7-8
CDR3aa: CASSRNWAEAFF
CDR3nt: TGTGCCAGCAGCCGAAACTGGGCAGAAGCTTTCTTT

d_gene: TRBD2
abundance: NA
j_gene: TRBJ2-1
v_gene: TRBV5-1
CDR3aa: CASSLNPTSGRGNEQFF
CDR3nt: TGCGCCAGCAGCCTAAATCCCACTAGCGGGAGAGGCAATGAGCAGTTCTTC

d_gene: NA
abundance: NA
j_gene: TRBJ2-4
v_gene: TRBV2
CDR3aa: CASRREISAKNIQYF
CDR3nt: TGTGCCAGCAGGCGAGAAATTTCAGCCAAAAACATTCAGTACTTC

d_gene: NA
abundance: NA
j_gene: TRBJ2-1
v_gene: TRBV5-4
CDR3aa: CASSLGATSWGFF
CDR3nt: TGTGCCAGCAGCTTGGGGGCCACTAGCTGGGGGTTCTTC

d_gene: TRBD1
abundance: NA
j_gene: TRBJ2-1
v_gene: TRBV27
CDR3aa: CASSLWGTGGKGEQFF
CDR3nt: TGTGCCAGCAGTTTATGGGGGACAGGGGGCAAGGGTGAGCAGTTCTTC

d_gene: NA
abundance: NA
j_gene: TRBJ2-2
v_gene: TRBV6-1
CDR3aa: CASSEGQGRFGELFF
CDR3nt: TGTGCCAGCAGTGAGGGGCAGGGGAGGTTCGGGGAGCTGTTTTTT

d_gene: NA
abundance: NA
j_gene: TRBJ1-3
v_gene: TRBV19
CDR3aa: CASSLQAHLGSSGNTIYF
CDR3nt: TGTGCCAGTAGTCTGCAGGCCCACCTAGGGAGCTCTGGAAACACCATATATTTT

d_gene: TRBD2
abundance: once
j_gene: TRBJ2-5
v_gene: TRBV7-2
CDR3aa: CASSLREVGETQYF
CDR3nt: TGTGCCAGCAGCTTGCGGGAGGTCGGAGAGACCCAGTACTTC

d_gene: NA
abundance: NA
j_gene: TRBJ1-1
v_gene: TRBV7-9
CDR3aa: CASSLSRGTEAFF
CDR3nt: TGTGCCAGCAGCTTGTCCAGGGGCACTGAAGCTTTCTTT

d_gene: NA
abundance: NA
j_gene: TRBJ2-7
v_gene: TRBV27
CDR3aa: CASSLLRGSLLTYEQYF
CDR3nt: TGTGCCAGCAGTTTACTTCGGGGGTCCCTACTTACCTACGAGCAGTACTTC

d_gene: TRBD1
abundance: NA
j_gene: TRBJ2-5
v_gene: TRBV27
CDR3aa: CASSLDRGWEQYF
CDR3nt: TGTGCCAGCAGTTTGGACAGGGGTTGGGAGCAGTACTTC

d_gene: TRBD1
abundance: NA
j_gene: TRBJ1-4
v_gene: TRBV19
CDR3aa: CASSPTGTDEKLFF
CDR3nt: TGTGCCAGTAGTCCAACGGGGACAGATGAAAAACTGTTTTTT

d_gene: NA
abundance: NA
j_gene: TRBJ1-3
v_gene: TRBV6-5
CDR3aa: CASSSTNPGNTIYF
CDR3nt: TGTGCCAGCAGCTCGACAAACCCTGGAAACACCATATATTTT

d_gene: NA
abundance: NA
j_gene: TRBJ2-7
v_gene: TRBV7-2
CDR3aa: CASSLDGVLREQYF
CDR3nt: TGTGCCAGCAGCTTAGACGGGGTCCTGAGGGAGCAGTACTTC

d_gene: NA
abundance: NA
j_gene: TRBJ2-4
v_gene: TRBV25-1
CDR3aa: CASSGTGLLAKNIQYF
CDR3nt: TGTGCCAGCAGTGGTACAGGGCTACTAGCCAAAAACATTCAGTACTTC

d_gene: NA
abundance: NA
j_gene: TRBJ2-7
v_gene: TRBV7-8
CDR3aa: CASTGQWGMDEQYF
CDR3nt: TGTGCCAGCACCGGACAGTGGGGAATGGACGAGCAGTACTTC

d_gene: NA
abundance: NA
j_gene: TRBJ1-4
v_gene: TRBV5-6
CDR3aa: CASSETGPRFEKLFF
CDR3nt: TGTGCCAGCAGCGAGACCGGGCCCCGTTTTGAAAAACTGTTTTTT

d_gene: NA
abundance: NA
j_gene: TRBJ1-2
v_gene: TRBV29-1
CDR3aa: CSVDSGNYGYTF
CDR3nt: TGCAGCGTTGATTCCGGGAACTATGGCTACACCTTC

d_gene: TRBD1
abundance: NA
j_gene: TRBJ1-2
v_gene: TRBV9
CDR3aa: CASSPRDSGPVGYTF
CDR3nt: TGTGCCAGCAGCCCGAGGGACAGCGGGCCCGTAGGCTACACCTTC

d_gene: NA
abundance: NA
j_gene: TRBJ1-1
v_gene: TRBV27
CDR3aa: CASSLLDGMNTEAFF
CDR3nt: TGTGCCAGCAGTTTACTCGATGGGATGAACACTGAAGCTTTCTTT

d_gene: TRBD1
abundance: NA
j_gene: TRBJ2-7
v_gene: TRBV29-1
CDR3aa: CSVSGDRGDEQYF
CDR3nt: TGCAGCGTTTCTGGGGACAGGGGGGACGAGCAGTACTTC

d_gene: NA
abundance: NA
j_gene: TRBJ1-2
v_gene: TRBV27
CDR3aa: CASSPQGSYYGYTF
CDR3nt: TGTGCCAGCAGCCCACAGGGATCGTACTATGGCTACACCTTC

d_gene: TRBD1
abundance: NA
j_gene: TRBJ1-2
v_gene: TRBV18
CDR3aa: CASSPEGGRGPGYTF
CDR3nt: TGTGCCAGCTCACCAGAGGGGGGCAGGGGGCCTGGCTACACCTTC

d_gene: NA
abundance: NA
j_gene: TRBJ1-1
v_gene: TRBV7-9
CDR3aa: CASSFGISEAFF
CDR3nt: TGTGCCAGCAGTTTTGGAATATCTGAAGCTTTCTTT